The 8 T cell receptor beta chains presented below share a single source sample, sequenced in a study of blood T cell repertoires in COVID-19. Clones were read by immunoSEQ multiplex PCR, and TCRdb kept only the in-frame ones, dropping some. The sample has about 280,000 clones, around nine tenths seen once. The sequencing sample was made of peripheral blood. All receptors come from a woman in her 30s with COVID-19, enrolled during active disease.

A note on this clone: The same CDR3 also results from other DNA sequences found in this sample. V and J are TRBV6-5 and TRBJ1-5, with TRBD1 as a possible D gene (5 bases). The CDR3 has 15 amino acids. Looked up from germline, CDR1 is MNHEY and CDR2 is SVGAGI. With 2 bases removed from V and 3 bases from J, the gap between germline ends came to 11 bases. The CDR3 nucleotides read TGTGCCAGCAGTTACGGTACAGGAAACAATCAGCCCCAGCATTTT. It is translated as CASSYGTGNNQPQHF.

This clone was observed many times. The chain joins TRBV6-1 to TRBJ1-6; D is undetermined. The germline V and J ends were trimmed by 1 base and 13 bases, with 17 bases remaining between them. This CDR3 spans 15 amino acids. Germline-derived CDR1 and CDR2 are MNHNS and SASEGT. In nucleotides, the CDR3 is TGTGCCAGCAGTGAAGATGGAACAGCTGGGTTCCCCCTCCACTTT. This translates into CASSEDGTAGFPLHF.

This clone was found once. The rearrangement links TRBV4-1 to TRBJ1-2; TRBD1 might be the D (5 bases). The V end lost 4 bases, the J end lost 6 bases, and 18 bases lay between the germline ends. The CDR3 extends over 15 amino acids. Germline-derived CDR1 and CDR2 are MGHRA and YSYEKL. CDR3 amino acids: CASSRYDSPSDGYTF. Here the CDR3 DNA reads TGCGCCAGCAGCCGATACGACAGTCCCTCAGATGGCTACACCTTC.

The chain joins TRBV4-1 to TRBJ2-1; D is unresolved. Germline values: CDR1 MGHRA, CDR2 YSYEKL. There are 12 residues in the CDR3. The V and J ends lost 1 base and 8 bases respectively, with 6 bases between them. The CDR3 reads CASSQGGYEQFF. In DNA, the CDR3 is TGCGCCAGCAGCCAAGGAGGCTATGAGCAGTTCTTC.

The CDR3 DNA is TGTGCCACCAGTGATACGACAGGGTGGGATACGCAGTATTTT. It codes for CATSDTTGWDTQYF. The J gene is TRBJ2-3, the V gene TRBV24-1, with 7 bases identical to TRBD1. The germline gives CDR1 KGHDR, CDR2 SFDVKD. After removal of 3 bases from V and 6 bases from J, the junction contained 5 bases not matched to a gene. This CDR3 spans 14 amino acids.

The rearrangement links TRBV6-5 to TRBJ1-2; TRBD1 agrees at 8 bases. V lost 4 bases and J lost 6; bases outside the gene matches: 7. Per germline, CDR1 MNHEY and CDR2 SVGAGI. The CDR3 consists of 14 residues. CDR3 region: CASSLTGAQNGYTF. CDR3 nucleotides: TGTGCCAGCAGTTTGACAGGGGCTCAGAATGGCTACACCTTC.

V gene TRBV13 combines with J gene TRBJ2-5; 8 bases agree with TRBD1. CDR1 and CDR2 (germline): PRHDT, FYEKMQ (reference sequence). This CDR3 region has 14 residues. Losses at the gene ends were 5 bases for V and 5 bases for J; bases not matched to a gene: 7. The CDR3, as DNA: TGTGCCAGCAGCCTCGGACAGGGAGTGGAGACCCAGTACTTC. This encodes CASSLGQGVETQYF.

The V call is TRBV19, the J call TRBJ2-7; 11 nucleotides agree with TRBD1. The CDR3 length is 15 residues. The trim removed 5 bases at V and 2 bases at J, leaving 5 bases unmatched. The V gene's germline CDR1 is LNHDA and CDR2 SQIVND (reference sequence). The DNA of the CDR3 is TGTGCCAGTAGTGATCCGGGACAGGGGGCCTACGAGCAGTACTTC. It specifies CASSDPGQGAYEQYF.